This TCR beta chain was sequenced for a study of blood T cell repertoires in COVID-19. Study as a whole: Two negative PCRs, clearance, or symptom resolution characterized the recovered Cohort 3 donors. Whether acute or convalescent, the COVID-19 samples came from the United States, Italy and Spain.

Clones were sequenced by immunoSEQ multiplex PCR, and TCRdb holds only the in-frame ones, with some missing. In the table there are 250,000 to 300,000 clones, about 88% of which are singletons. V lost 0 bases, J lost 8 bases, and 8 bases stayed unmatched. In germline, CDR1 is SGHRS, CDR2 YFSETQ. The CDR3 has 16 residues. This clonotype was obtained from a woman in her sixties or seventies in a cohort exposed to, infected with or recovered from COVID-19 (not recorded which). The chain recombines TRBV5-1 with TRBJ2-1; TRBD2 agrees at 10 bases. Sample: PBMCs or T cells enriched from blood (not recorded which). CDR3 in DNA: TGCGCCAGCAGCTTGGTTAGCGGGAGGTTCGGCGATGAGCAGTTCTTC. This translates into CASSLVSGRFGDEQFF.